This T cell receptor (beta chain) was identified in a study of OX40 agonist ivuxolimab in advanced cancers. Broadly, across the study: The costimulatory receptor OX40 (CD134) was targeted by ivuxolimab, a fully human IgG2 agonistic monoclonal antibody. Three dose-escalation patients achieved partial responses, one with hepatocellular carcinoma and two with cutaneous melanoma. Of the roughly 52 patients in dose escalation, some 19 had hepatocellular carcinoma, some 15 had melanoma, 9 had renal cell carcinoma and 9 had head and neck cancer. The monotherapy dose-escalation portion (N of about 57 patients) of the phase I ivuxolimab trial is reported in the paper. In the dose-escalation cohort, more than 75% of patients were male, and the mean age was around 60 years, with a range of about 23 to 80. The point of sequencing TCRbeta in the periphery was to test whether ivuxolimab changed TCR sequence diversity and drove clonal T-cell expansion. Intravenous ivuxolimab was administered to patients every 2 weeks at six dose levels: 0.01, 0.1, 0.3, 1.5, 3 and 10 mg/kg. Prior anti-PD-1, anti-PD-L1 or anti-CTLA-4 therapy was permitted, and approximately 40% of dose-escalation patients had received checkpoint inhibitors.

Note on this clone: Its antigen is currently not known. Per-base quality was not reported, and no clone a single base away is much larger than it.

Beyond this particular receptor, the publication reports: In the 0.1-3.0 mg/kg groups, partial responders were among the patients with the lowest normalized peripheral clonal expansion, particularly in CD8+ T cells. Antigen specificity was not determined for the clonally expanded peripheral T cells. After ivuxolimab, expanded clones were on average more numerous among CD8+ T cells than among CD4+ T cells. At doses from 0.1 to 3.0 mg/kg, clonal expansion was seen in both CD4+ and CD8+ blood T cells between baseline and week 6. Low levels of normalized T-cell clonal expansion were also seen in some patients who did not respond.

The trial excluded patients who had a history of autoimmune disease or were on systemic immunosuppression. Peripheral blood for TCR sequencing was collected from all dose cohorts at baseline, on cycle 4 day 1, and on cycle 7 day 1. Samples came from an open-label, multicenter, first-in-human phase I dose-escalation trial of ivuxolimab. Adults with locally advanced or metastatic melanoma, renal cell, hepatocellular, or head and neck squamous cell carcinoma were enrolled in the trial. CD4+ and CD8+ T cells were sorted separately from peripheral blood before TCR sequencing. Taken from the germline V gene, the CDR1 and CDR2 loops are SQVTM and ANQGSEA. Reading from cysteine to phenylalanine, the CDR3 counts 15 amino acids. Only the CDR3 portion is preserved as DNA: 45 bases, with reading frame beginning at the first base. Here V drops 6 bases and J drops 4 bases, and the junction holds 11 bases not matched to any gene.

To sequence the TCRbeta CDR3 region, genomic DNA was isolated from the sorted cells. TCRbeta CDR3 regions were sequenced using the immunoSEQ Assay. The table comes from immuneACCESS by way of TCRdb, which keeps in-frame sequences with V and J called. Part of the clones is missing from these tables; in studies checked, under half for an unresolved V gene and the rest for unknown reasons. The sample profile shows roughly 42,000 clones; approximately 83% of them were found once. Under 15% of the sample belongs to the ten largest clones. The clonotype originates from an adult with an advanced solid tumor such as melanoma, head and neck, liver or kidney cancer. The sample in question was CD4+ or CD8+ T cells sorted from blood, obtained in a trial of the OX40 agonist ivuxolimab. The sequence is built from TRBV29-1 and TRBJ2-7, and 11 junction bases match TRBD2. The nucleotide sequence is TGCAGCGTGCCGGTGGCTAGCGGGAGGACTTACGAGCAGTACTTC. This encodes CSVPVASGRTYEQYF.